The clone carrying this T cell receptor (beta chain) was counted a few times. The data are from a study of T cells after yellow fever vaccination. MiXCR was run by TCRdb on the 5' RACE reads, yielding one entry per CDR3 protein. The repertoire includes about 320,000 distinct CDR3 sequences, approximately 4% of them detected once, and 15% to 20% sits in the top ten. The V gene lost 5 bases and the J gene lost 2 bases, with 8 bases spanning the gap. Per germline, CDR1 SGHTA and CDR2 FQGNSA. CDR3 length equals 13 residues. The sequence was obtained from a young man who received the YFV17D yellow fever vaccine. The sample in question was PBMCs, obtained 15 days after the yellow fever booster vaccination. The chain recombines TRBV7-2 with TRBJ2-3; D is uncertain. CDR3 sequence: CASSQVYTDTQYF. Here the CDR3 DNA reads TGTGCCAGCAGCCAGGTTTACACAGATACGCAGTATTTT.